The next 30 T cell receptor beta chains were all read from a single sample in a study of radiation and T cells in renal cell carcinoma (dated by TCRdb to between 2020 and 2021). The time point label here, explained by the study, means: baseline pretreatment blood. What the treatment or condition label conveys for this sample: 15 Gy SBRT to primary tumor, nephrectomy 4 weeks later. The library was obtained by the immunoSEQ multiplex PCR assay. Held by TCRdb, this immuneACCESS table contains in-frame sequences only and omits some clones. Under half of the omission traces to an unresolved V gene where checked; the cause of the rest is unknown. The sample profile shows about 95,000 clones; about 86% of them were found once. 7.5% to 8.5% of the sample goes to the ten largest clones. Sequenced here: blood, sampled from a patient whose treatment included radiotherapy and nephrectomy. Receptor source: a man between 50 and 59 years old with renal cell carcinoma.

The chain links TRBV27 to TRBJ2-1, with a tentative D call TRBD2 (7 bases). The CDR3 contains 14 residues. Germline CDR1 MNHEY, CDR2 SMNVEV (reference sequence). The ends were cut back, 11 bases at V and 2 bases at J, with 16 bases in the middle. CDR3 sequence: CADLGGRAYNEQFF. The DNA for the CDR3 is TGTGCCGACCTCGGGGGGCGCGCCTACAATGAGCAGTTCTTC.

CDR3 nucleotide sequence: TGCGCCAGCAGCTTGGACAGGGGGGATACAGATACGCAGTATTTT. Protein product: CASSLDRGDTDTQYF. The chain couples TRBV5-1 to TRBJ2-3; 8 bases fit TRBD1. After removal of 0 bases from V and 3 bases from J, the junction contained 3 bases not matched to a gene. This CDR3 has 15 residues. Per germline, CDR1 SGHRS and CDR2 YFSETQ.

The chain recombines TRBV6-1 with TRBJ2-2, with D unresolved. Germline V lookup: CDR1 MNHNS, CDR2 SASEGT. The V end was cut by 1 base, the J end by 6 bases, with 9 bases between. The CDR3 extends over 14 amino acids. CDR3 amino acids: CASSEDKWPGELFF. CDR3 DNA sequence: TGTGCCAGCAGTGAAGACAAGTGGCCCGGGGAGCTGTTTTTT.

The chain has TRBV12-5 and TRBJ2-5; D ambiguous. This CDR3 has 13 residues. V was cut by 1 base and J by 5 bases, with 8 bases left in between. Germline V gene data show CDR1 as LGHNT and CDR2 as FRNRAP. This chain's CDR3 is CASGLDGWETQYF. The CDR3 DNA follows: TGTGCTAGTGGTTTGGACGGATGGGAGACCCAGTACTTC.

The V gene is TRBV19, the J gene TRBJ2-5, with D tentatively TRBD2 (6 bases). CDR3 size: 14 residues. The V end lost 3 bases, the J end lost 2 bases, and 10 bases lay between the germline ends. CDR1 is LNHDA, CDR2 SQIVND, per germline (reference sequence). The CDR3 region is CASSMGLVQETQYF. The CDR3 region has the DNA TGTGCCAGTAGTATGGGACTGGTACAAGAGACCCAGTACTTC.

This chain connects TRBV29-1 to TRBJ2-7; D perhaps matches TRBD2 (6 bases). This CDR3 is built from 14 residues. The germline V gene encodes CDR1 SQVTM and CDR2 ANQGSEA. Between the trimmed V and J ends, which lost 6 bases and 6 bases, there was a span of 21 bases. Written as DNA, the CDR3 is TGCAGCGTCCTCCCGGGACTCCACTCGCGCGAGCAGTACTTC. This encodes CSVLPGLHSREQYF.

V and J are TRBV5-6 and TRBJ2-5; D gene unclear. Trimming removed 0 bases from V and 3 bases from J, with 9 bases in between. Per the germline V gene, CDR1 is SGHDT and CDR2 is YYEEEE. The CDR3 consists of 14 residues. This chain's CDR3 is CASSLAGYEETQYF. The CDR3, as DNA: TGTGCCAGCAGCTTGGCCGGGTACGAAGAGACCCAGTACTTC. The variable domain in full, completed from reference TRBV5-6 and TRBJ2-5, reads DAGVTQSPTHLIKTRGQQVTLRCSPKSGHDTVSWYQQALGQGPQFIFQYYEEEERQRGNFPDRFSGHQFPNYSSELNVNALLLGDSALYLCASSLAGYEETQYFGPGTRLLVL.

The chain links TRBV5-1 to TRBJ1-4; D remains unclear. The length of the CDR3 is 15 residues. The germline gives CDR1 SGHRS, CDR2 YFSETQ. Trimming removed 4 bases at V and 0 bases at J, with 10 bases between. Written as DNA, the CDR3 is TGCGCCAGCAGCCCGACGGGCACAACTAATGAAAAACTGTTTTTT. As protein: CASSPTGTTNEKLFF. Combining the CDR3 with reference TRBV5-1 and TRBJ1-4 gives the whole variable domain KAGVTQTPRYLIKTRGQQVTLSCSPISGHRSVSWYQQTPGQGLQFLFEYFSETQRNKGNFPGRFSGRQFSNSRSEMNVSTLELGDSALYLCASSPTGTTNEKLFFGSGTQLSVL.

The rearrangement joins TRBV4-3 to TRBJ1-2, with 8 bases fitting TRBD1. V was pared by 0 bases and J by 7 bases, with 10 bases of the junction left unmatched. CDR1 and CDR2 (germline): LGHNA, YSLEER. The CDR3 consists of 16 residues. CDR3 nucleotides: TGCGCCAGCAGCCAAGAACCCGTCAGGGGGCAGGCTGGCTACACCTTC. This encodes CASSQEPVRGQAGYTF.

The CDR3 loop reads CASSRGQLQETQYF. CDR3 bases: TGCGCCAGCAGCCGTGGACAGCTACAAGAGACCCAGTACTTC. The chain combines TRBV4-1 with TRBJ2-5, with a tentative D call TRBD1 (6 bases). CDR1 MGHRA and CDR2 YSYEKL come from the germline V gene. The CDR3 totals 14 residues. Between the trimmed V and J ends, which lost 4 bases and 2 bases, there was a span of 11 bases.

The sample holds a few counts of this clone. The gene calls are TRBV28 and TRBJ1-1, with D perhaps matching TRBD1 (5 bases). The CDR3 is 15 amino acids. V lost 0 bases and J lost 4, with 12 bases in between. CDR1 is MDHEN, CDR2 SYDVKM, per germline. The CDR3 DNA is TGTGCCAGCAGTTTATGGCAGGGCGGGGGCACTGAAGCTTTCTTT. Residues: CASSLWQGGGTEAFF.

This clone was counted between two and nine times. The CDR3 DNA follows: TGTGCCAGCAGCGGACAGGGGTCTGGAGGCTACACCTTC. As protein: CASSGQGSGGYTF. This chain links TRBV9 with TRBJ1-2, with 8 bases aligning to TRBD1. Trimming took 3 bases from V and 8 from J; bases not matched to a gene: 6. The CDR3 contains 13 residues. CDR1 SGDLS and CDR2 YYNGEE come from the germline V gene.

V usage is TRBV13 and J usage is TRBJ2-1, with a possible D match to TRBD1 (6 bases). CDR1 and CDR2 (germline): PRHDT, FYEKMQ (reference sequence). Trimming removed 4 bases at V and 0 bases at J, with 13 bases between. The CDR3 sequence is 16 residues long. The CDR3 loop is CASSSEDSISYNEQFF. The CDR3 DNA follows: TGTGCCAGCAGCTCGGAGGACAGTATCTCCTACAATGAGCAGTTCTTC.

This clone was counted once. V is TRBV5-4 and J is TRBJ2-6; a possible D gene is TRBD1 (5 bases). CDR3 length: 15 residues. Germline V gives CDR1 SGHNT, CDR2 YYREEE (reference sequence). The V end was cut by 2 bases, the J end by 4 bases, with 10 bases between. The CDR3 region has the DNA TGTGCCAGCAGCTTCAGGGTCGGCGGGGCCAACGTCCTGACTTTC. Translating gives CASSFRVGGANVLTF.

The chain combines TRBV30 with TRBJ2-6; D uncertain. V was cut by 3 bases and J by 0 bases, with 6 bases left in between. The CDR3 consists of 14 residues. Germline CDR1 reads GTSNPN; CDR2 reads SVGIG (reference sequence). The CDR3 sequence: CAWRRDSGANVLTF. CDR3 nucleotide sequence: TGTGCCTGGAGAAGGGACTCTGGGGCCAACGTCCTGACTTTC.

V is TRBV18 and J is TRBJ2-7; D call uncertain. Looked up from germline, CDR1 is KGHSH and CDR2 is LQKENI. This CDR3 contains 13 residues. V was cut by 4 bases and J by 0 bases, with 7 bases left in between. This chain's CDR3 is CASSQPTSYEQYF. In DNA, the CDR3 is TGTGCCAGCTCACAACCTACCTCCTACGAGCAGTACTTC.

The rearrangement joins TRBV16 to TRBJ2-5; 11 bases line up with TRBD2. There are 16 residues in the CDR3. J gave up 5 bases and V 4 bases, and 9 bases lay outside the gene matches. Germline lookup yields CDR1 KGHSY and CDR2 FQNENV. The CDR3 region is CASSPAQPSGGETQYF. As DNA, the CDR3 is TGTGCCAGCAGCCCAGCCCAACCTAGCGGGGGGGAGACCCAGTACTTC.

The chain employs TRBV9 and TRBJ2-1; weak D call: TRBD2 (5 bases). Germline V gene data show CDR1 as SGDLS and CDR2 as YYNGEE. The CDR3 spans 14 residues. V shed 4 bases and J shed 3 bases, with 11 bases lying between them. The CDR3 sequence: CASSPSGNYNEQFF. The CDR3 DNA follows: TGTGCCAGCAGCCCGTCGGGGAACTACAATGAGCAGTTCTTC.

The chain has TRBV7-9 and TRBJ1-1, with 9 nucleotides matching TRBD1. This CDR3 contains 19 residues. Per germline, CDR1 SEHNR and CDR2 FQNEAQ (reference sequence). V shed 0 bases, J shed 4 bases, and the junction held 15 bases outside the gene matches. This chain's CDR3 is CASSLARVPPDRGSTEAFF. CDR3 nucleotide sequence: TGTGCCAGCAGCTTAGCGCGCGTTCCCCCGGACAGGGGTTCCACTGAAGCTTTCTTT.

This chain joins TRBV15 and TRBJ2-7; D ambiguous. Trimming took off 4 bases at V and 1 base at J, with 14 bases between the two ends. The CDR3 has 15 residues. The germline gives CDR1 LNHNV, CDR2 YYDKDF (reference sequence). Written as DNA, the CDR3 is TGTGCCACCAGCACCCACAGCCAAAGGTCCTACGAGCAGTACTTC. Translation: CATSTHSQRSYEQYF.

This clone appeared a few times. Germline is not matched at one junction end, which may reflect a read error. V usage is TRBV20-1 and J usage is TRBJ1-1; no firm D call. The V gene's germline CDR1 is DFQATT and CDR2 SNEGSKA (reference sequence). The CDR3 runs 8 residues. CDR3 nucleotides: TGCAGTGCTCGGCCCGTTTTTTTT. Protein: CSARPVFF.

The chain recombines TRBV5-1 with TRBJ2-1; 10 bases fit TRBD1. V lost 0 bases and J lost 7; bases outside the gene matches: 4. CDR3 length equals 15 residues. The V gene's germline CDR1 is SGHRS and CDR2 YFSETQ. CDR3 region: CASSLEGQGSNEQFF. The CDR3 coding sequence is TGCGCCAGCAGCTTGGAGGGACAGGGGAGTAATGAGCAGTTCTTC.

The rearrangement uses TRBV28 and TRBJ1-1; 9 bases line up with TRBD1. Looked up from germline, CDR1 is MDHEN and CDR2 is SYDVKM. The CDR3 covers 16 residues. V lost 4 bases and J lost 1; bases outside the gene matches: 7. CDR3 loop: CASSSPDRGGNTEAFF. The DNA for the CDR3 is TGTGCCAGCAGTTCTCCTGACAGGGGGGGGAACACTGAAGCTTTCTTT.

The chain is built from TRBV4-2 and TRBJ2-7, with 7 bases identical to TRBD2. Per germline, CDR1 LGHNA and CDR2 YNFKEQ. The V gene end was trimmed by 0 bases and the J gene end by 2 bases; junction bases not matched to a gene: 4. The CDR3 loop spans 15 amino acids. CDR3 in amino acids: CASSQDTAGTYEQYF. Here the CDR3 DNA reads TGTGCCAGCAGCCAAGATACAGCGGGAACCTACGAGCAGTACTTC.

CDR3 nucleotides: TGTGCCAGTTGGACAGGGGAAGTCTACGAGCAGTACTTC. Protein: CASWTGEVYEQYF. The chain carries TRBV6-1 and TRBJ2-7, with 9 nucleotides matching TRBD1. Germline-derived CDR1 and CDR2 are MNHNS and SASEGT. V trimming: 9 bases; J trimming: 3 bases; junction bases outside the gene matches: 6. The CDR3 covers 13 residues.

The V and J genes are TRBV18 and TRBJ2-7; 7 bases match TRBD2. Trimming cost V 5 bases and J 6 bases; bases outside gene matches: 4. The CDR3 runs 12 residues. Germline V gene sequence: CDR1 KGHSH, CDR2 LQKENI. The CDR3 reads CASSTGRGEQYF. The CDR3 DNA reads as TGTGCCAGCTCAACGGGGAGGGGCGAGCAGTACTTC.

The gene calls are TRBV9 and TRBJ2-2; 8 nucleotides agree with TRBD1. The germline V gene encodes CDR1 SGDLS and CDR2 YYNGEE. The ends lost 4 bases at V and 6 bases at J; junction bases unmatched: 5. The CDR3 totals 14 residues. The CDR3 bases are TGTGCCAGCAGCCCACAGGGGGTGGCCGGGGAGCTGTTTTTT. The encoded protein is CASSPQGVAGELFF.

This chain joins TRBV5-1 and TRBJ1-4; TRBD1 matches 9 bases. Germline assignment: CDR1 SGHRS and CDR2 YFSETQ. Trimming removed 6 bases from V and 7 bases from J; junction bases left unmatched: 7. There are 14 residues in the CDR3. This CDR3 reads CASKGTGNSEKLFF. The CDR3 bases are TGCGCCAGCAAGGGGACAGGGAATAGTGAAAAACTGTTTTTT.

This clone has more than one count but fewer than ten. The chain links TRBV4-1 to TRBJ1-4, with D tentatively TRBD1 (6 bases). The germline V gene encodes CDR1 MGHRA and CDR2 YSYEKL. With 3 bases removed from V and 5 bases from J, the gap between germline ends came to 13 bases. The length of the CDR3 is 15 residues. The CDR3 DNA is TGCGCCAGCAGCCAGCCCGGACAGTCCAATGAAAAACTGTTTTTT. Encoded protein: CASSQPGQSNEKLFF.

The gene calls are TRBV5-1 and TRBJ2-1; TRBD2 matches at 9 bases. Germline V CDR1 and CDR2: SGHRS, YFSETQ. This CDR3 comprises 17 residues. J lost 0 bases, V lost 3 bases, and 7 bases had no gene match. The DNA for the CDR3 is TGCGCCAGCAGCTCCTTGGATAGCGGGAGCTCCTACAATGAGCAGTTCTTC. Translated: CASSSLDSGSSYNEQFF.